The 11 T cell receptor beta chains given below trace back to one sample, sequenced in a study of blood T cell repertoires in COVID-19. Clones were read by immunoSEQ multiplex PCR, and TCRdb kept only the in-frame ones, dropping some. The sample lists 30,000 to 40,000 clones; around nine tenths were seen once. The sequencing sample was made of peripheral blood. The receptors were sampled from a man between 65 and 80 years old with acute or convalescent COVID-19.

The chain has TRBV25-1 and TRBJ1-4; 8 nucleotides agree with TRBD1. V shed 4 bases, J shed 6 bases, and the junction held 7 bases outside the gene matches. CDR3 length: 15 amino acids. Germline V gene lookup returns CDR1 MGHDK and CDR2 SYGVNS. The CDR3 region is CASSGSEDRDEKLFF. In DNA, the CDR3 is TGTGCCAGCAGTGGATCCGAGGACAGGGATGAAAAACTGTTTTTT.

V and J are TRBV28 and TRBJ1-2; D gene unclear. Germline V gives CDR1 MDHEN, CDR2 SYDVKM. V dropped 9 bases and J dropped 4 bases, with 12 bases sitting between them. This CDR3 spans 12 amino acids. The CDR3 DNA follows: TGTGCCAGTGCGACTGGAGGCTATGGCTACACCTTC. It translates to CASATGGYGYTF.

The chain couples TRBV7-9 to TRBJ2-5; a weak D match, TRBD1 (5 bases). Germline V gene lookup returns CDR1 SEHNR and CDR2 FQNEAQ (reference sequence). The CDR3 sequence is 16 residues long. Trimming stripped 1 base from V and 2 bases from J, with 14 bases between. The CDR3: CASSLVGAVWQETQYF. DNA for the CDR3: TGTGCCAGCAGCTTAGTAGGGGCAGTCTGGCAAGAGACCCAGTACTTC.

The chain recombines TRBV6-5 with TRBJ1-1; D not resolved. CDR3 size: 11 residues. Deletions cut 7 bases from V and 1 base from J, with 4 bases between. CDR1 is MNHEY, CDR2 SVGAGI, per germline. The CDR3 loop is CASNRNTEAFF. Here the CDR3 DNA reads TGTGCCAGCAACAGGAACACTGAAGCTTTCTTT.

The J gene is TRBJ2-2, the V gene TRBV7-2; D is perhaps TRBD2 (6 bases). The germline gives CDR1 SGHTA, CDR2 FQGNSA. This CDR3 comprises 16 residues. The V and J ends lost 4 bases and 7 bases respectively, with 19 bases between them. The CDR3 nucleotides are TGTGCCAGCAGCTACCCGGGACTGCGAACAAGCGGGGAGCTGTTTTTT. Residues: CASSYPGLRTSGELFF. Using reference TRBV7-2 and TRBJ2-2 for the parts outside the CDR3, the full variable domain is GAGVSQSPSNKVTEKGKDVELRCDPISGHTALYWYRQSLGQGLEFLIYFQGNSAPDKSGLPSDRFSAERTGGSVSTLTIQRTQQEDSAVYLCASSYPGLRTSGELFFGEGSRLTVL.

This clone has more than one count but fewer than ten. This rearrangement joins TRBV7-2 to TRBJ1-6; TRBD1 aligns across 8 bases. J was trimmed by 8 bases and V by 1 base; bases with no gene match: 7. The CDR3 consists of 16 residues. Germline V CDR1 and CDR2: SGHTA, FQGNSA. CDR3 nucleotides: TGTGCCAGCAGCTTAGTTGGGACAGGTCCGGATTCACCCCTCCACTTT. Amino acids: CASSLVGTGPDSPLHF.

The chain uses TRBV28 and TRBJ2-7; 7 bases fit TRBD2. The CDR3 runs to 15 residues. Germline trimming cut 7 bases from V and 2 bases from J; bases unmatched to any gene: 11. Germline loops: CDR1 MDHEN, CDR2 SYDVKM. The CDR3 loop reads CASNPLGGTTYEQYF. In DNA form, the CDR3 reads TGTGCCAGCAATCCCCTTGGGGGGACTACCTACGAGCAGTACTTC.

This chain links TRBV9 with TRBJ1-1; D is unclear. The CDR3 spans 13 residues. CDR1 SGDLS and CDR2 YYNGEE come from the germline V gene. V was shortened by 4 bases and J by 1 base, with 8 bases between the two germline ends. In DNA, the CDR3 is TGTGCCAGCAGCTATACAGAGAACACTGAAGCTTTCTTT. Protein product: CASSYTENTEAFF.

This clone was seen a handful of times. This chain links TRBV5-1 with TRBJ2-7, with a weak D call TRBD1 (5 bases). Germline CDR1 and CDR2: SGHRS and YFSETQ. Trimming shortened V by 4 bases and J by 3 bases, and 11 bases separated the two germline ends. CDR3 length: 13 amino acids. The DNA for the CDR3 is TGCGCCAGCAGCCAACAGGTTGGCTACGAGCAGTACTTC. It encodes CASSQQVGYEQYF. Complete variable domain (other parts from reference TRBV5-1 and TRBJ2-7): KAGVTQTPRYLIKTRGQQVTLSCSPISGHRSVSWYQQTPGQGLQFLFEYFSETQRNKGNFPGRFSGRQFSNSRSEMNVSTLELGDSALYLCASSQQVGYEQYFGPGTRLTVT.

This clone was seen more than once but under ten times. The genes are TRBV6-5 and TRBJ1-6, with D tentatively TRBD1 (6 bases). The CDR3 totals 11 residues. V was trimmed by 6 bases and J by 14 bases, leaving 11 bases between them. In germline, CDR1 is MNHEY, CDR2 SVGAGI. Written as DNA, the CDR3 is TGTGCCAGCAGCAAACAGGGAGCCCTCCACTTT. It yields the protein CASSKQGALHF.

The chain carries TRBV7-8 and TRBJ1-1; 7 bases are shared with TRBD1. The CDR3 spans 16 residues. Germline V gene lookup returns CDR1 SGHVS and CDR2 FQNEAQ. V lost 6 bases and J lost 2; bases outside the gene matches: 12. The CDR3, as DNA: TGTGCCAGCAGTCATCCAGGGGGGCGGGCTAACACTGAAGCTTTCTTT. Protein: CASSHPGGRANTEAFF.